The 28 T cell receptor beta chains reported below all come from one sample, sequenced in a study of cytomegalovirus exposure and HLA in healthy donors. Sequencing was performed with immunoSEQ multiplex PCR; in TCRdb, only in-frame clones are kept and a portion is missing. The profile shows approximately 140,000 clones, 84% of them singletons. Sequencing input: PBMCs. The receptor source for this set is a woman younger than 45 in good health and CMV-seronegative.

The CDR3: CASSAGQGRYGYTF. Written as DNA, the CDR3 is TGTGCCAGCAGTGCTGGACAGGGACGTTATGGCTACACCTTC. The rearrangement links TRBV2 to TRBJ1-2; 8 bases align to TRBD1. Per the germline V gene, CDR1 is SNHLY and CDR2 is FYNNEI. The CDR3 runs to 14 residues. Unmatched junction bases numbered 6, after V lost 4 bases and J lost 5 bases.

The rearrangement uses TRBV5-4 and TRBJ2-3; tentatively, D is TRBD1 (6 bases). Trimming pared 0 bases from V and 2 bases from J, leaving 7 bases between. The CDR3 is 14 residues long. Germline V gene lookup returns CDR1 SGHNT and CDR2 YYREEE (reference sequence). The CDR3 DNA is TGTGCCAGCAGCTTGGGGACAGCCACAGATACGCAGTATTTT. This gives the protein CASSLGTATDTQYF.

J is TRBJ2-7 and V is TRBV2; D not resolved. CDR3 length: 13 amino acids. Trimming cost V 5 bases and J 4 bases, with 12 bases left between them. Germline V gives CDR1 SNHLY, CDR2 FYNNEI. In DNA, the CDR3 is TGTGCCAGCAGTCGAAGTATCCAGTACGAGCAGTACTTC. As protein: CASSRSIQYEQYF.

This clone has just a few counts. The V call is TRBV30, the J call TRBJ2-5; D unresolved. CDR3 length equals 13 residues. From germline, CDR1 is GTSNPN and CDR2 SVGIG (reference sequence). V lost 3 bases and J 2 bases, leaving 10 bases between the germline ends. In DNA form, the CDR3 reads TGTGCCTGGAGGAGGCAGCCACAAGAGACCCAGTACTTC. Its protein is CAWRRQPQETQYF.

This clone was seen a handful of times. The chain has TRBV6-5 and TRBJ2-7, with D perhaps matching TRBD1 (5 bases). Germline CDR1 reads MNHEY; CDR2 reads SVGAGI. The CDR3 spans 13 residues. V dropped 6 bases and J dropped 6 bases, with 15 bases sitting between them. In DNA form, the CDR3 reads TGTGCCAGCAGCCGTACCCCGCAGGGCGAGCAGTACTTC. The encoded protein is CASSRTPQGEQYF.

This clone was seen repeatedly, ten times or more. V gene TRBV15 combines with J gene TRBJ1-6; 7 bases map to TRBD1. Germline V gene lookup returns CDR1 LNHNV and CDR2 YYDKDF (reference sequence). The ends lost 1 base at V and 0 bases at J; junction bases unmatched: 6. CDR3 length equals 18 residues. The CDR3 loop is CATSRGRSGGSYNSPLHF. CDR3 sequence (DNA): TGTGCCACCAGCAGAGGGAGATCAGGGGGCTCCTATAATTCACCCCTCCACTTT.

A single count supports this clone. This chain connects TRBV7-8 to TRBJ2-3, with a tentative D call TRBD2 (5 bases). Trimming stripped 5 bases from V and 6 bases from J, with 21 bases between. The CDR3 length is 16 residues. CDR1 SGHVS and CDR2 FQNEAQ come from the germline V gene. The DNA for the CDR3 is TGTGCCAGCAGCCAGTATCGGGGTGCCTCAGGCGATACGCAGTATTTT. This encodes CASSQYRGASGDTQYF. The full variable domain, its missing parts supplied by reference TRBV7-8 and TRBJ2-3, is GAGVSQSPRYKVAKRGQDVALRCDPISGHVSLFWYQQALGQGPEFLTYFQNEAQLDKSGLPSDRFFAERPEGSVSTLKIQRTQQEDSAVYLCASSQYRGASGDTQYFGPGTRLTVL.

The chain employs TRBV7-6 and TRBJ2-5, with TRBD1 matching over 12 bases. This CDR3 region has 17 residues. Unmatched junction bases numbered 11, after V lost 4 bases and J lost 5 bases. Germline V gene lookup returns CDR1 SGHVS and CDR2 FNYEAQ. The CDR3 sequence is CASSSPGQGAGGETQYF. CDR3 DNA sequence: TGTGCCAGCAGCTCACCGGGACAGGGGGCTGGTGGGGAGACCCAGTACTTC.

The CDR3 is CASSSAGLNTEAFF. The CDR3 DNA sequence: TGTGCCAGCAGTTCGGCGGGTCTGAACACTGAAGCTTTCTTT. The chain has TRBV6-1 and TRBJ1-1; D uncertain. CDR3 length: 14 amino acids. Germline V CDR1 and CDR2: MNHNS, SASEGT. Trimming removed 5 bases from V and 0 bases from J, with 10 bases in between.

V and J are TRBV11-3 and TRBJ2-3; D is unclear. CDR1 and CDR2 from the germline V gene are SGHNT and YENEEA. The CDR3 covers 13 residues. V was trimmed by 5 bases and J by 1 base, leaving 7 bases between them. The chain's CDR3 is CASSQIRTDTQYF. In nucleotides, the CDR3 is TGTGCCAGCAGCCAAATTCGCACAGATACGCAGTATTTT.

The chain uses TRBV6-6 and TRBJ1-5; D unresolved. This CDR3 has 16 residues. Trimming left V 6 bases short and J 0 bases short, with 15 bases between. Looked up from germline, CDR1 is MNHNY and CDR2 is SVGAGI (reference sequence). Here the CDR3 DNA reads TGTGCCAGCAGAACGTACGAGGATCATAGCAATCAGCCCCAGCATTTT. Its translation: CASRTYEDHSNQPQHF.

V and J are TRBV2 and TRBJ2-2; TRBD2 matches at 16 bases. The CDR3 consists of 19 residues. Germline V gives CDR1 SNHLY, CDR2 FYNNEI. J was trimmed by 2 bases and V by 6 bases; bases with no gene match: 9. The CDR3 is CASSSGTSGGGLNTGELFF. The CDR3 DNA follows: TGTGCCAGCAGCTCCGGGACTAGCGGGGGGGGACTAAACACCGGGGAGCTGTTTTTT.

The count of this clone is one. The chain has TRBV18 and TRBJ1-5, with a possible D match to TRBD1 (5 bases). The CDR3 has 16 amino acids. V gave up 5 bases and J gave up 1 base, with 15 bases separating them. Per germline, CDR1 KGHSH and CDR2 LQKENI. The chain's CDR3 is CASSAFSGSSNQPQHF. CDR3 DNA: TGTGCCAGCTCAGCCTTCTCAGGGTCGAGCAATCAGCCCCAGCATTTT.

V is TRBV2 and J is TRBJ1-6; no reliable D call. CDR1 and CDR2 (germline): SNHLY, FYNNEI. Deletions cut 11 bases from V and 7 bases from J, with 12 bases between. This CDR3 region has 12 residues. DNA of the CDR3: TGTGCCTCTCAAACAGCAAATTCACCCCTCCACTTT. The encoded protein is CASQTANSPLHF.

The CDR3 region is CASVPPVEETQYF. CDR3 DNA sequence: TGTGCCAGCGTTCCACCAGTGGAAGAGACCCAGTACTTC. The chain carries TRBV6-1 and TRBJ2-5; D remains unclear. Per germline, CDR1 MNHNS and CDR2 SASEGT. The CDR3 loop spans 13 amino acids. Trimming pared 8 bases from V and 3 bases from J, leaving 13 bases between.

This clone was counted a few times. The chain has TRBV7-3 and TRBJ1-2; the D gene is possibly TRBD1 (5 bases). Germline CDR1 is SGHTA and CDR2 is FQGTGA. The CDR3 length is 14 residues. The germline V and J ends were trimmed by 5 bases and 7 bases, with 17 bases remaining between them. For the CDR3, the DNA is TGTGCCAGCAGCCCGACCCTTCAGGGATCTGGCTACACCTTC. The encoded protein is CASSPTLQGSGYTF.

The J gene is TRBJ2-1, the V gene TRBV7-9; a weak D match, TRBD2 (6 bases). The CDR3 spans 17 residues. Germline V gene sequence: CDR1 SEHNR, CDR2 FQNEAQ (reference sequence). Trimming cost V 3 bases and J 4 bases, with 19 bases left between them. The CDR3 loop reads CASSFYPPTRRYNEQFF. In DNA form, the CDR3 reads TGTGCCAGCAGCTTTTATCCGCCGACTAGACGGTACAATGAGCAGTTCTTC.

This clone was detected only once. CDR3 region: CASSFEPGRTGELFF. The CDR3 DNA reads as TGTGCCAGCAGTTTTGAGCCAGGGCGGACCGGGGAGCTGTTTTTT. J is TRBJ2-2 and V is TRBV28; TRBD1 might be the D (5 bases). The CDR3 sequence is 15 residues long. Germline V lookup: CDR1 MDHEN, CDR2 SYDVKM. The germline V and J ends were trimmed by 3 bases and 5 bases, with 13 bases remaining between them.

V is TRBV4-2 and J is TRBJ2-6; TRBD1 aligns across 8 bases. The germline CDR1 and CDR2 sequences are LGHNA and YNFKEQ. The CDR3 sequence is 16 residues long. V shed 7 bases, J shed 0 bases, and the junction held 5 bases outside the gene matches. CDR3 nucleotide sequence: TGTGCCAGCACTCCGGGACAGGCCTCTGGGGCCAACGTCCTGACTTTC. As protein: CASTPGQASGANVLTF.

V gene TRBV7-9 combines with J gene TRBJ2-5; no clear D. The CDR3 consists of 15 residues. Per germline, CDR1 SEHNR and CDR2 FQNEAQ (reference sequence). The V end was cut by 3 bases, the J end by 2 bases, with 13 bases between. The CDR3 sequence is CASSFSLTMQETQYF. The CDR3 DNA is TGTGCCAGCAGCTTTTCACTAACCATGCAAGAGACCCAGTACTTC.

The J gene is TRBJ1-2, the V gene TRBV9, with D maybe TRBD1 (6 bases). Germline V lookup: CDR1 SGDLS, CDR2 YYNGEE. V lost 7 bases to trimming and J lost 4 bases, with 17 bases between them. The CDR3 totals 14 residues. CDR3 nucleotides: TGTGCCAGCTCCCCGGGGGGCGCGTTCTATGGCTACACCTTC. Protein sequence: CASSPGGAFYGYTF.

V is TRBV20-1 and J is TRBJ1-2, with a weak D call TRBD1 (6 bases). CDR1 DFQATT and CDR2 SNEGSKA come from the germline V gene (reference sequence). The V end was cut by 7 bases, the J end by 4 bases, with 10 bases between. This CDR3 has 11 residues. CDR3 coding DNA: TGCAGTGTACAGGGTACCTATGGCTACACCTTC. Residues: CSVQGTYGYTF.

The chain recombines TRBV7-2 with TRBJ2-7, with 14 bases lining up with TRBD2. CDR3 size: 16 residues. V shed 4 bases and J 3 bases; nucleotides not matched to a gene: 5. CDR1 is SGHTA, CDR2 FQGNSA, per germline. The CDR3 region has the DNA TGTGCCAGCAGCTCCCGGGGACTAGCGGGGGTCTACGAGCAGTACTTC. It specifies CASSSRGLAGVYEQYF.

The chain combines TRBV2 with TRBJ1-5; perhaps TRBD1 as D (6 bases). V gave up 7 bases and J gave up 4 bases, with 11 bases separating them. Germline V gene sequence: CDR1 SNHLY, CDR2 FYNNEI. The CDR3 runs 13 residues. CDR3 DNA sequence: TGTGCCAGCATTAGTGACAGGAATCAGCCCCAGCATTTT. Translating it yields CASISDRNQPQHF.

In this sample, this clone turned up a few times. The V call is TRBV6-5, the J call TRBJ1-2; 10 positions agree with TRBD1. There are 14 residues in the CDR3. J lost 7 bases, V lost 7 bases, and 9 bases had no gene match. Germline CDR1 is MNHEY and CDR2 is SVGAGI. CDR3 loop: CASILDRGYRGYTF. Written as DNA, the CDR3 is TGTGCCAGCATTCTGGACAGGGGGTATCGTGGCTACACCTTC.

The chain uses TRBV20-1 and TRBJ1-2; TRBD1 matches at 7 bases. Germline CDR1 is DFQATT and CDR2 is SNEGSKA (reference sequence). Trimming at V came to 6 bases and at J to 8 bases, leaving 3 bases not matched to a gene. This CDR3 comprises 10 residues. The CDR3 coding sequence is TGCAGTGCGGCGACAGGGGGCTACACCTTC. Translated: CSAATGGYTF.

The CDR3 loop reads CAISGTTGDGLHMNTEAFF. DNA of the CDR3: TGTGCCATCAGTGGAACGACAGGGGACGGGTTGCACATGAACACTGAAGCTTTCTTT. The V call is TRBV10-3, the J call TRBJ1-1; 8 positions agree with TRBD1. Germline trimming cut 4 bases from V and 0 bases from J; bases unmatched to any gene: 16. CDR3 size: 19 residues. The germline gives CDR1 ENHRY, CDR2 SYGVKD.

The chain combines TRBV10-3 with TRBJ1-5, with a possible D match to TRBD1 (5 bases). With 11 bases removed from V and 0 bases from J, the gap between germline ends came to 11 bases. CDR1 and CDR2 (germline): ENHRY, SYGVKD. The CDR3 is made up of 13 amino acids. CDR3 protein: CAARQNSNQPQHF. The DNA of the CDR3 is TGTGCCGCCCGACAGAATAGCAATCAGCCCCAGCATTTT.